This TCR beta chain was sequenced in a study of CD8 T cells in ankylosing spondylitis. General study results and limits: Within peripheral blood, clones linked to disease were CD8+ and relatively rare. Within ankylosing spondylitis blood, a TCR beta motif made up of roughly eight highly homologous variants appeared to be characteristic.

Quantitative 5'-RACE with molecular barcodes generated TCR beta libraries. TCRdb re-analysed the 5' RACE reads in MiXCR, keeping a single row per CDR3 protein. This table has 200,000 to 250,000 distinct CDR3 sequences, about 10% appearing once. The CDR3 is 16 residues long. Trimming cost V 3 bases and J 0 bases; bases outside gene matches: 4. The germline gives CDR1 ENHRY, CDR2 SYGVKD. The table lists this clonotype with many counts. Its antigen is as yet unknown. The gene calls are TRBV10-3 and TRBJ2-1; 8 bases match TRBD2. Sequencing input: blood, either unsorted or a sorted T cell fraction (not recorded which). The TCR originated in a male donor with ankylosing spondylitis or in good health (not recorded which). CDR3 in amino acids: CAISESSGSSYNEQFF. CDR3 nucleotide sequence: TGTGCCATCAGTGAATCTAGCGGGTCCTCCTACAATGAGCAGTTCTTC.